This note documents a single T cell receptor beta chain sequence. This clone was found once. The clone's antigen remains unknown. Nothing much larger sits one base from this clone, and base qualities are not available. As encoded in the germline V gene, CDR1 is SGHRS while CDR2 is YFSETQ. The V and J ends are trimmed by 0 bases and 8 bases, leaving 11 bases between them. The CDR3 runs 14 amino acids, cysteine and phenylalanine included. Just the 42-base CDR3 DNA is kept, in frame starting at base 1. Library creation used the immunoSEQ multiplex PCR assay. The multiplex PCR relied on a mix of 60 forward primers for TCR Vbeta segments and 13 reverse primers for TCR Jbeta segments. The CDR3 region of rearranged TCR beta genes was amplified from genomic DNA with a multiplex PCR assay. The Illumina HiSeq System was used to sequence the amplified TCR beta libraries as 87-base-pair reads. The paper's data handling went like this. In a later analysis, tens of millions of unique TCR beta chains were counted across the approximately 620 repertoires, and around 10 million of these chains were shared by at least two donors. Raw reads were error-corrected and collapsed into unique sequences with a nearest-neighbor algorithm that merged closely related sequences to remove PCR and sequencing errors. To assign V, D and J gene segments, CDR3 sequences were aligned to IMGT reference sequences. For a sequence to be retained, a match of at least six nucleotides to both a V gene segment and a J gene segment was required. A rearrangement counted as productive if the CDR3 had no stop codons and remained in frame with V and J, and every other rearrangement counted as non-productive. CDR3 was defined according to IMGT convention as the region running from the second conserved V-encoded cysteine to the conserved J-encoded phenylalanine. The earlier analysis of some 540 of the donors excluded any sequence lacking an unambiguous match to a single V gene segment. An earlier analysis of a few hundred of the donors classified V segments as functional when productive rearrangements were above 56.7% and as segregating when the standard deviation between donors was above 5%. A statistical classification framework was developed to diagnose cytomegalovirus status using the catalog of TCR beta chain sequences. In a later analysis, TCR nucleotide sequences were compared against IMGT/GENE-DB human TR gene sequences so that V and J genes could be assigned. In a later analysis, CDR3 sequences and most-parsimonious VDJ recombination scenarios were assigned using the TCRdist pipeline. In a later analysis, each TCR beta chain was defined by its CDR3 amino acid sequence together with its V-gene family, and reads lacking a unique V-gene family were excluded. As a way to deal with suspected cross-contamination and a sequencing artifact, a later analysis dropped hundreds of nucleotide sequences that were highly shared and had low generation probability. A later analysis calculated a clonal expansion index for each public chain from normalized within-repertoire ranks of inferred template counts. A later analysis computed generation probabilities with a VDJ recombination model fitted to out-of-frame rearrangements, and checked the results against IGoR. In a later analysis, hypergeometric tests were used to score TCR-TCR, TCR-HLA and TCR-CMV co-occurrence, with a repertoire-size bias correction applied to TCR pairs. To estimate false discovery rates, a later analysis permuted the HLA or CMV assignments 20 times. In a later analysis, co-occurring TCRs were grouped with DBSCAN, and TCRdist sequence similarity was added when clustering was performed within HLA-allele-positive subsets. Co-occurrence clustering excluded repertoires with fewer than 30,000 or more than 120,000 public chains, plus five with anomalous nucleotide sharing. TCRdb took this table from immuneACCESS and kept in-frame rearrangements with V and J called. Such tables lack part of the clones; where checked against another copy, unresolved V genes explain under half of the gap, and the rest is unexplained. V and J calls and clone size come straight from that table; D and trimming were deduced from the DNA. The sample table holds approximately 150,000 clones, of which approximately 80% were seen once. 2% to 3% of the sample is held by the ten biggest clonotypes.

This sample was taken from a study of cytomegalovirus exposure and HLA in healthy donors (dated 2017 in TCRdb). For the wider study: An earlier analysis of approximately 640 of the donors reported roughly 270 Gb of sequence data and about 100 million unique TCR beta sequences from around 200 million T cells. To decide whether each TCR beta V gene segment behaved as functional or pseudogenic, an earlier analysis of some 580 of the donors relied on high-throughput TCR beta sequencing. Among under 450 genotyped donors of the cohort, an average of approximately 240,000 unique TCR beta nucleotide sequences were sequenced per donor, 15% to 20% of them non-productive. A later genetic analysis took genome-wide SNP genotypes for about three fifths of the 666 donors and used that subset as a discovery cohort. The T cell repertoires of 666 subjects were profiled by immunosequencing and related to cytomegalovirus serostatus. Typing coverage varied by locus: 629-630 donors for A, B, C, DRB1 and DQB1; some 520 for DQA1; more than 600 for DPA1; 450 to 480 for DPB1. To predict cytomegalovirus infection status, the study brought together high-throughput TCR immunosequencing, statistical association of individual TCRs with disease status, and machine learning. Rather than using new phenotypic data, the later analysis identified candidate immune exposures from TCR beta sequences and from how often those sequences occurred across donors. Four to six DR-DQ haplotypes were handled as single units for association and clustering, since linkage in the cohort was strong. Alongside the repertoire data, information on donor age, sex, ethnicity and CMV serostatus was compiled. Besides the first cohort of 666 subjects, a separate validation cohort made up of over 100 different subjects was used. HLA typing included class I and class II loci at four-digit resolution. The study was designed to test whether signatures of past pathogen exposure could be identified by cataloging public T cell receptors. Every repertoire in the discovery cohort had been generated on one and the same sequencing platform. To study patterns of TCR occurrence, a later analysis re-analyzed previously published TCR beta repertoires from hundreds of donors and added high-resolution HLA genotyping. Among the approximately 430 genotyped donors, 81% belonged to the genetic ancestry cluster associated with self-reported Caucasian donors. About 280 gigabases of sequencing data and around 87 million unique TCR sequences were included in an early release covering 550 to 650 HLA-typed donors.

What the research found in general, with its limitations: In an earlier analysis of 587 of the donors, most TCR beta V segments appeared in productive rearrangements about 87% or about 30% of the time, broadly matching IMGT annotations. A few of the identified cytomegalovirus-associated TCR beta chains were confirmed in vitro to be specific for cytomegalovirus antigens. Strong co-occurrence of HLA alleles, especially DR and DQ, made assigning TCR associations to individual alleles difficult. In a later analysis, most CMV-associated TCR beta chains were found to appear HLA-restricted, with HLA associations seemingly driven largely by CMV exposure. Because counts were too low, 15 to 20 rarely observed V segments, including chromosome 9 orphons, were left out of the earlier analysis of roughly 600 of the donors. While some public TCRs were present in many individuals, most TCR sequences turned up only very rarely across donors. The presence/absence analyses assumed that sequencing depth was roughly uniform across donors, and that assumption may not be true. In a later analysis, some 18,000 TCR beta sequences were associated with specific HLA alleles at a false discovery rate of 0.05. The authors suggested that the approach could potentially be extended to other disease states and immunological phenotypes. Compared with equally common non-associated chains, HLA-associated TCR beta chains in a later analysis were more clonally expanded and had lower generation probabilities. The study gave a list of around 170 TCR beta chains associated with cytomegalovirus. An association between a missense DCLRE1C variant and V-gene and J-gene trimming of TCR beta chains was found in a later genetic analysis and replicated in an independent cohort. CMV serostatus was the only immune exposure information available for the cohort. The classifier was reported to diagnose cytomegalovirus status with high specificity and sensitivity in both the original cohort and the validation cohort. A further reported finding was that TCR beta sequences accurately predicted the HLA-A and HLA-B alleles for most subjects in the first cohort. Only TCR beta chains were sequenced in this cohort, and the absence of alpha or paired-chain data limited detectable features. HLA typing was unavailable for some donors at each locus, so association tests used only the typed subset. In a later analysis, the rate of TCR association differed among HLA loci, with DRB1 alleles having the most associated TCRs and HLA-C alleles having the fewest. A later genetic analysis reported fewer N-insertions in productive TCRs among donors in an Asian-associated ancestry cluster than the roughly 700-donor mean. According to a later analysis, parvovirus B19, influenza, CMV and Epstein-Barr virus appeared linked to several top co-occurrence clusters. Correlated functional status among segregating V segments might reflect linkage disequilibrium, but an unknown experimental factor could not be ruled out. A cluster of highly shared sequence variants was judged likely to represent a technical artifact of the sequencing pipeline. Because the 87-base-pair reads could not distinguish some IMGT-functional V segments, including TRBV6-2 and TRBV6-3, those segments were excluded.

In total, 666 healthy bone marrow donors made up the cohort. At the time of sampling, all cohort members were nominally healthy, though unrecorded immune exposures were likely present. The donor tested CMV seropositive and was one of the 289 seropositive cohort members. Each donor provided a peripheral blood sample, and peripheral blood mononuclear cells were used for TCR beta sequencing. Genomic DNA extraction from the blood cell samples was performed with the Qiagen DNeasy Blood Extraction Kit. The V and J genes are TRBV5-1 and TRBJ1-4; no D gene can be assigned with confidence. The specimen was PBMCs. The source of this sequence is a woman younger than 35 in good health and CMV-seropositive. In nucleotide form, the sequence is TGCGCCAGCAGCTTGGCGGGAGGACGGGAAAAACTGTTTTTT. Its protein product is CASSLAGGREKLFF.